The 16 T cell receptor beta chains presented below share a single source sample, sequenced in a study of PD-L1 blockade in urothelial cancer. Time point meaning: pretreatment peripheral blood. Generated by immunoSEQ multiplex PCR, the TCRdb table keeps only in-frame clones and is missing some. The sample lists tens of thousands of clones; around 91% were seen once. The source material was PBMCs, sampled around atezolizumab (anti-PD-L1) treatment. These receptors all come from a man aged 55-75 years with urothelial cancer.

The chain employs TRBV7-6 and TRBJ2-7; 14 bases are shared with TRBD2. The V gene end was trimmed by 5 bases and the J gene end by 5 bases; junction bases not matched to a gene: 8. Germline values: CDR1 SGHVS, CDR2 FNYEAQ. CDR3 size: 16 residues. The CDR3 nucleotides are TGTGCCAGCAGCATCCTGACTAGCGGGGGGGCGGACGAGCAGTACTTC. This gives the protein CASSILTSGGADEQYF. Complete variable domain (other parts from reference TRBV7-6 and TRBJ2-7): GAGVSQSPRYKVTKRGQDVALRCDPISGHVSLYWYRQALGQGPEFLTYFNYEAQQDKSGLPNDRFSAERPEGSISTLTIQRTEQRDSAMYRCASSILTSGGADEQYFGPGTRLTVT.

This rearrangement joins TRBV10-3 to TRBJ1-2; 8 bases are shared with TRBD1. This CDR3 is built from 13 residues. Germline values: CDR1 ENHRY, CDR2 SYGVKD. The J segment lost 7 bases and the V segment lost 4 bases, leaving 5 bases of the junction unmatched. Here the CDR3 DNA reads TGTGCCATCAGTGCGGACAGGGAGGGTGGCTACACCTTC. Protein: CAISADREGGYTF.

The CDR3, as DNA: TGTGCCAGCAGCAGTATTTCGGGGAGTAATCAGCCCCAGCATTTT. Its translation is CASSSISGSNQPQHF. The rearrangement links TRBV7-2 to TRBJ1-5; unclear D gene. The germline V and J ends were trimmed by 5 bases and 4 bases, with 15 bases remaining between them. Germline CDR1 SGHTA, CDR2 FQGNSA. This CDR3 contains 15 residues.

The chain recombines TRBV5-4 with TRBJ2-7; 7 bases map to TRBD1. The CDR3 is 14 amino acids. From germline, CDR1 is SGHNT and CDR2 YYREEE (reference sequence). Trimming at V came to 4 bases and at J to 5 bases, leaving 9 bases not matched to a gene. CDR3 DNA: TGTGCCAGCAGCACTAGGGACAGAGTCCACGAGCAGTACTTC. This sequence encodes CASSTRDRVHEQYF.

The chain uses TRBV19 and TRBJ2-5, with TRBD1 matching 7 bases. V dropped 5 bases and J dropped 4; count of bases not matched to a gene: 4. Germline V lookup: CDR1 LNHDA, CDR2 SQIVND (reference sequence). The CDR3 has 13 residues. The DNA for the CDR3 is TGTGCCAGTAGTGCTAACAGGGGAGAGACCCAGTACTTC. It codes for CASSANRGETQYF. Full variable domain (rest looked up from reference TRBV19 and TRBJ2-5): DGGITQSPKYLFRKEGQNVTLSCEQNLNHDAMYWYRQDPGQGLRLIYYSQIVNDFQKGDIAEGYSVSREKKESFPLTVTSAQKNPTAFYLCASSANRGETQYFGPGTRLLVL.

This clone was seen once. This sequence joins TRBV2 and TRBJ2-7, with a possible D match to TRBD2 (6 bases). Trimming shortened V by 3 bases and J by 3 bases, and 9 bases separated the two germline ends. CDR3 length: 13 residues. Germline CDR1 is SNHLY and CDR2 is FYNNEI. Written as DNA, the CDR3 is TGTGCCAGCAGTGACGCGGGGAACTACGAGCAGTACTTC. Its translation is CASSDAGNYEQYF.

The genes are TRBV5-1 and TRBJ1-4, with 8 positions matching TRBD1. V dropped 4 bases and J dropped 10; count of bases not matched to a gene: 6. Germline V CDR1 and CDR2: SGHRS, YFSETQ. The CDR3 covers 13 residues. CDR3 loop: CASSPGRGRKLFF. Written as DNA, the CDR3 is TGCGCCAGCAGCCCCGGCAGGGGGCGAAAACTGTTTTTT.

This clone was seen only a few times. The CDR3 here is CASSLAPGSGANVLTF. The CDR3 coding sequence is TGCGCCAGCAGCTTGGCTCCCGGCTCTGGGGCCAACGTCCTGACTTTC. The rearrangement joins TRBV5-1 to TRBJ2-6, with D unresolved. The CDR3 spans 16 residues. Germline CDR1 and CDR2: SGHRS and YFSETQ. V was pared by 0 bases and J by 0 bases, with 7 bases between.

The chain links TRBV2 to TRBJ2-1, with 8 bases that match TRBD2. V gave up 7 bases and J gave up 2 bases; unmatched junction bases: 4. This CDR3 contains 14 residues. Germline lookup yields CDR1 SNHLY and CDR2 FYNNEI. The CDR3 DNA is TGTGCCAGCATGGGCGGGGGGACCTACAATGAGCAGTTCTTC. It is translated as CASMGGGTYNEQFF.

Only one count was recorded for this clone. The chain has TRBV25-1 and TRBJ2-1; D unclear. The CDR3 has 13 residues. Germline CDR1 MGHDK, CDR2 SYGVNS. V shed 6 bases and J shed 10 bases, with 16 bases lying between them. CDR3 in amino acids: CASSPPALGEQFF. In DNA, the CDR3 is TGTGCCAGCAGCCCCCCGGCCCTAGGAGAGCAGTTCTTC.

The rearrangement links TRBV11-2 to TRBJ1-1, with D unclear. The germline CDR1 and CDR2 sequences are SGHAT and FQNNGV. The V end was cut by 2 bases, the J end by 1 base, with 8 bases between. The CDR3 is 14 amino acids. The CDR3 nucleotides are TGTGCCAGCAGCTTACTTAGTGGGAACACTGAAGCTTTCTTT. It translates to CASSLLSGNTEAFF.

This clone was detected once. This sequence joins TRBV7-9 and TRBJ2-3; TRBD2 matches 8 bases. Germline loops: CDR1 SEHNR, CDR2 FQNEAQ (reference sequence). V trimming: 2 bases; J trimming: 2 bases; junction bases outside the gene matches: 6. This CDR3 is built from 16 residues. The CDR3 is CASSLPAGGVTDTQYF. The CDR3 DNA sequence: TGTGCCAGCAGCTTACCCGCGGGGGGAGTCACAGATACGCAGTATTTT.

This chain joins TRBV6-5 and TRBJ2-6; D may be TRBD1 (5 bases). CDR3 length: 15 residues. Germline values: CDR1 MNHEY, CDR2 SVGAGI. Trimming removed 6 bases at V and 6 bases at J, with 15 bases between. CDR3 DNA: TGTGCCAGCAGCTCACAGGCGGCTGAGGCCAACGTCCTGACTTTC. The encoded protein is CASSSQAAEANVLTF.

This chain joins TRBV7-2 and TRBJ2-1; 11 bases agree with TRBD2. There are 16 residues in the CDR3. V lost 3 bases, J lost 6 bases, and 7 bases stayed unmatched. Germline CDR1 and CDR2: SGHTA and FQGNSA. The CDR3 nucleotides are TGTGCCAGCAGCTTTATAGCGGGAGGGCCGGGCAATGAGCAGTTCTTC. This translates into CASSFIAGGPGNEQFF.

The chain has TRBV7-2 and TRBJ1-6, with 7 bases fitting TRBD1. CDR3 length: 17 residues. Germline CDR1 reads SGHTA; CDR2 reads FQGNSA. The ends lost 0 bases at V and 6 bases at J; junction bases unmatched: 8. The DNA of the CDR3 is TGTGCCAGCAGCTTAGCCGCCGGGGGACAGCCTAATTCACCCCTCCACTTT. Amino acid sequence: CASSLAAGGQPNSPLHF.

The chain carries TRBV7-2 and TRBJ1-4; D gene uncertain. V gave up 2 bases and J gave up 3 bases, with 10 bases separating them. The CDR3 consists of 15 residues. CDR1 SGHTA and CDR2 FQGNSA come from the germline V gene. The CDR3 DNA sequence: TGTGCCAGCAGCTTACGGGTCACCTCTAATGAAAAACTGTTTTTT. It encodes CASSLRVTSNEKLFF.